This entry lists 9 T cell receptor beta chains sequenced from one sample in a study of T cells in Graves' hyperthyroidism and ophthalmopathy. TCR beta CDR3 region amplification was performed from RNA transcripts. Using the HTBI primer set, a first-round RT-PCR was run on the TCR CDR3. TCRdb re-derived calls from the multiplex PCR reads in MiXCR, one entry per CDR3 protein. This sample has a few hundred thousand distinct CDR3 sequences; approximately 15% occur once, and the top ten carry 32%. Sequenced: blood. All receptors derive from a woman younger than 45 with Graves' hyperthyroidism.

This clonotype was counted between two and nine times. The rearrangement links TRBV20-1 to TRBJ1-2, with 8 bases aligning to TRBD1. Trimming took 6 bases from V and 1 from J; bases not matched to a gene: 13. CDR3 size: 16 residues. Germline V gives CDR1 DFQATT, CDR2 SNEGSKA (reference sequence). CDR3 coding DNA: TGCAGTGCGGAGCGGACAGGGAGGGGTATTAACTATGGCTACACCTTC. As protein: CSAERTGRGINYGYTF.

On this clonotype itself: Sequence at one end of the junction differs from germline and may be a read error. The rearrangement uses TRBV18 and TRBJ2-2; D is perhaps TRBD2 (6 bases). The CDR3 loop spans 16 amino acids. Germline loops: CDR1 KGHSH, CDR2 LQKENI. The CDR3 loop reads CASPPPEGRSTGELFF. CDR3 coding DNA: TGTGCCAGCCCACCACCGGAGGGCCGAAGCACCGGGGAGCTGTTTTTT.

This clonotype has at least ten counts. V gene TRBV18 combines with J gene TRBJ2-7; 8 bases fit TRBD1. Trimming took 6 bases from V and 3 from J; bases not matched to a gene: 7. The length of the CDR3 is 14 residues. Looked up from germline, CDR1 is KGHSH and CDR2 is LQKENI. The CDR3 reads CASSDGQGDYEQYF. CDR3 DNA: TGTGCCAGCTCCGACGGACAGGGCGACTACGAGCAGTACTTC.

This clonotype was observed a handful of times. The rearrangement uses TRBV2 and TRBJ2-1; 9 bases match TRBD2. This CDR3 spans 15 amino acids. The ends lost 4 bases at V and 6 bases at J; junction bases unmatched: 7. Germline loops: CDR1 SNHLY, CDR2 FYNNEI. DNA of the CDR3: TGTGCCAGCAGTGGGAGCGGGAGGACTCGCAATGAGCAGTTCTTC. Its protein is CASSGSGRTRNEQFF.

This clonotype has more than one count but fewer than ten. V and J are TRBV12-3 or TRBV12-4 and TRBJ1-3; D not certain. This CDR3 contains 14 residues. The V end was cut by 6 bases, the J end by 0 bases, with 9 bases between. CDR3 loop: CASRRTFSGNTIYF. CDR3 nucleotides: TGTGCCAGCAGACGGACTTTCTCTGGAAACACCATATATTTT.

The J gene is TRBJ2-3, the V gene TRBV27; D unresolved. The CDR3 totals 15 residues. V was cut by 3 bases and J by 0 bases, with 10 bases left in between. From germline, CDR1 is MNHEY and CDR2 SMNVEV (reference sequence). As DNA, the CDR3 is TGTGCCAGCAGTTTTGACGGGTCCAGCACAGATACGCAGTATTTT. Residues: CASSFDGSSTDTQYF.

This clonotype showed up just a few times. The J gene is TRBJ2-3, the V gene TRBV9, with 7 bases aligning to TRBD2. V was clipped by 3 bases and J by 4 bases; unmatched bases: 8. Germline V gene sequence: CDR1 SGDLS, CDR2 YYNGEE. The CDR3 covers 15 residues. The CDR3 coding sequence is TGTGCCAGCAGCGCCTTCTCGCGGGAGCCAGATACGCAGTATTTT. This encodes CASSAFSREPDTQYF.

In this sample, this clonotype turned up many times. The rearrangement links TRBV12-3 or TRBV12-4 to TRBJ1-2; weak D call: TRBD1 (6 bases). This CDR3 region has 14 residues. The V gene lost 1 base and the J gene lost 1 base, with 7 bases spanning the gap. CDR3 bases: TGTGCCAGCAGTTTAGACAGGGTTAACTATGGCTACACCTTC. This encodes CASSLDRVNYGYTF.

This clonotype was found many times. The chain has TRBV2 and TRBJ2-7; TRBD1 might be the D (6 bases). The V gene lost 9 bases and the J gene lost 0 bases, with 15 bases spanning the gap. In germline, CDR1 is SNHLY, CDR2 FYNNEI. CDR3 size: 14 residues. CDR3 in amino acids: CASTAGENSYEQYF. CDR3 DNA sequence: TGTGCCAGTACCGCAGGGGAAAACTCCTACGAGCAGTACTTC.